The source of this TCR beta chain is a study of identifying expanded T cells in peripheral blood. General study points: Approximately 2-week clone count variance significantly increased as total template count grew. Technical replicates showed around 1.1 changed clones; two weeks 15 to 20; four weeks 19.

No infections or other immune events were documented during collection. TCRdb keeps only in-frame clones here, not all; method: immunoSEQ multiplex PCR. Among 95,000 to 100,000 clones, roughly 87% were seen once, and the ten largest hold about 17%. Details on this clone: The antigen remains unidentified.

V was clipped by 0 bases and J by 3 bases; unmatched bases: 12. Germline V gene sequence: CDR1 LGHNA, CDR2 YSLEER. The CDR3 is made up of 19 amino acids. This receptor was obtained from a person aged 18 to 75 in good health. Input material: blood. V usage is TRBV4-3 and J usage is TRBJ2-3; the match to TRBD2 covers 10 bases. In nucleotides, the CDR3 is TGCGCCAGCAGCCAAGATCTGCTAGCGGGGGCCCCTGGAACAGATACGCAGTATTTT. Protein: CASSQDLLAGAPGTDTQYF.